This T cell receptor (beta chain) emerged from a study of radiation and T cells in renal cell carcinoma. V lost 0 bases, J lost 3 bases, and 11 bases lay in between. Germline V gene sequence: CDR1 LNHNV, CDR2 YYDKDF (reference sequence). This CDR3 contains 15 residues. Time point noted: baseline pretreatment blood. As for treatment: 15 Gy SBRT to primary tumor, nephrectomy 4 weeks later. Method: immunoSEQ multiplex PCR; TCRdb's copy keeps in-frame clones and lacks some. Here the sample spans some 100,000 clones, over 65% being singletons. Worth noting for this clone: The antigen is not known.

The study's findings and limits: From baseline, blood top tumor clonotypes peaked at 2 weeks post-radiation. Pretreatment tumor biopsies were lacking, so baseline clonotypes are unknown.

The J gene is TRBJ1-2, the V gene TRBV15, with D possibly matching TRBD1 (6 bases). This specimen consisted of blood, obtained from a patient whose treatment included radiotherapy and nephrectomy. This receptor was identified in a man between 60 and 75 years old with renal cell carcinoma. The CDR3 sequence is CATSRDRGVDYGYTF. The DNA of the CDR3 is TGTGCCACCAGCAGAGACAGGGGAGTGGACTATGGCTACACCTTC.